These 10 T cell receptor beta chains originate from one sample sequenced in a study of beta chain features in type 1 diabetes. TCRB transcripts that were expressed got sequenced, as all of the isolated RNA had been reverse transcribed. Some clones are missing from TCRdb's copy, which holds only in-frame ones; the method was immunoSEQ multiplex PCR. Of some 300,000 clones in the sample, around 7.8% are singletons; the top ten hold over 0.8%. Material for sequencing was central memory CD4+ T cells from blood. Receptors were obtained from a woman between 18 and 29 years old in good health.

The rearrangement uses TRBV18 and TRBJ2-5; D may be TRBD1 or TRBD2 (5 bases each). V shed 2 bases and J shed 7 bases, with 11 bases lying between them. The CDR3 has 13 amino acids. Germline V CDR1 and CDR2: KGHSH, LQKENI. The CDR3 sequence is CASSPEGRGTQYF. The CDR3, as DNA: TGTGCCAGCTCACCAGAGGGACGAGGGACCCAGTACTTC.

This clone has a count of ten or more. The gene calls are TRBV13 and TRBJ2-7; tentative D call: TRBD2 (5 bases). The germline V gene has CDR1 PRHDT and CDR2 FYEKMQ (reference sequence). The CDR3 is 13 residues long. The V gene lost 2 bases and the J gene lost 2 bases, with 7 bases spanning the gap. This chain's CDR3 is CASSLHGTYEQYV. Written as DNA, the CDR3 is TGTGCCAGCAGCTTACACGGGACCTACGAGCAGTACGTC.

A few counts support this clone. This rearrangement joins TRBV27 to TRBJ2-6; D not certain. There are 14 residues in the CDR3. Germline lookup yields CDR1 MNHEY and CDR2 SMNVEV (reference sequence). With 4 bases removed from V and 0 bases from J, the gap between germline ends came to 4 bases. CDR3: CASSWSSGANVLTF. CDR3 bases: TGTGCCAGCAGTTGGAGCTCTGGGGCCAACGTCCTGACTTTC.

This chain links TRBV27 with TRBJ1-1; 9 nucleotides line up with TRBD1. This CDR3 spans 16 amino acids. V trimming: 5 bases; J trimming: 4 bases; junction bases outside the gene matches: 11. CDR1 and CDR2 from the germline V gene are MNHEY and SMNVEV (reference sequence). The CDR3, as DNA: TGTGCCAGCAGTCACCGGGACAGGGAGGTAGCCACTGAAGCTTTCTTT. Translating gives CASSHRDREVATEAFF.

The V gene is TRBV5-1, the J gene TRBJ2-1, with a weak D call TRBD1 (6 bases). CDR1 SGHRS and CDR2 YFSETQ come from the germline V gene. CDR3 length equals 15 residues. The V gene lost 0 bases and the J gene lost 7 bases, with 14 bases spanning the gap. The CDR3 coding sequence is TGCGCCAGCAGCTTGGCCCAACCCAGGGGAAATGAGCAGTTCTTC. Translating gives CASSLAQPRGNEQFF.

This clone occurred many times. V is TRBV2 and J is TRBJ2-7; D gene uncertain. This CDR3 is 12 amino acids long. Germline CDR1 SNHLY, CDR2 FYNNEI. The V and J ends lost 7 bases and 3 bases respectively, with 10 bases between them. CDR3 DNA: TGTGCCAGCATGGTGTCCTACTACGAGCAGTACGTC. Encoded protein: CASMVSYYEQYV.

This clone has more than one count but fewer than ten. This chain joins TRBV7-2 and TRBJ2-1; 8 nucleotides line up with TRBD2. This CDR3 region has 15 residues. Trimming took 1 base from V and 7 from J; bases not matched to a gene: 6. The V gene's germline CDR1 is SGHTA and CDR2 FQGNSA. In nucleotides, the CDR3 is TGTGCCAGCAGCTTAGTACGGGAGGGCGGGAATGAGCAGTTCTTC. This sequence encodes CASSLVREGGNEQFF.

This clone has at least ten counts. The chain combines TRBV5-6 with TRBJ2-3; D tentatively reads TRBD1 or TRBD2 (5 bases each). Germline CDR1 and CDR2: SGHDT and YYEEEE. The CDR3 loop spans 16 amino acids. V dropped 1 base and J dropped 2 bases, with 14 bases sitting between them. CDR3 region: CASSLLGVDDTDTQYF. In nucleotides, the CDR3 is TGTGCCAGCAGCTTGCTGGGGGTTGATGACACAGATACGCAGTATTTT.

The chain carries TRBV9 and TRBJ2-3, with 10 positions matching TRBD2. The CDR3 extends over 14 amino acids. The trim removed 4 bases at V and 6 bases at J, leaving 5 bases unmatched. Germline loops: CDR1 SGDLS, CDR2 YYNGEE. CDR3 region: CASSLAGVGDTQYF. Here the CDR3 DNA reads TGTGCCAGCAGCCTAGCGGGAGTAGGCGATACGCAGTATTTT.

The chain couples TRBV27 to TRBJ1-1; 7 bases line up with TRBD1. Germline CDR1 is MNHEY and CDR2 is SMNVEV (reference sequence). V dropped 6 bases and J dropped 1; count of bases not matched to a gene: 5. The CDR3 extends over 14 amino acids. The CDR3 protein is CASSPNRGNTEAFF. CDR3 DNA sequence: TGTGCCAGCAGCCCTAACAGGGGGAACACTGAAGCTTTCTTT.